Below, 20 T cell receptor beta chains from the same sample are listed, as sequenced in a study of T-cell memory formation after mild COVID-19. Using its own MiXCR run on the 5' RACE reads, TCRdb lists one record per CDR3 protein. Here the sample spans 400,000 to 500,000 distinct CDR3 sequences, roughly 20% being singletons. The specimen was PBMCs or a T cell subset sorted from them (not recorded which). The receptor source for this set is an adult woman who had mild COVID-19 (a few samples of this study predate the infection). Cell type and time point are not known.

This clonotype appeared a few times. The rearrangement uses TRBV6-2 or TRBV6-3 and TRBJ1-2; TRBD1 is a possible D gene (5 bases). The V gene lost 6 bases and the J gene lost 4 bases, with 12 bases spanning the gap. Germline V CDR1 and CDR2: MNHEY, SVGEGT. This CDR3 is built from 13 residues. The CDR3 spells CASRYGGTYGYTF. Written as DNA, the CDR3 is TGTGCCAGCAGATACGGGGGGACCTATGGCTACACCTTC.

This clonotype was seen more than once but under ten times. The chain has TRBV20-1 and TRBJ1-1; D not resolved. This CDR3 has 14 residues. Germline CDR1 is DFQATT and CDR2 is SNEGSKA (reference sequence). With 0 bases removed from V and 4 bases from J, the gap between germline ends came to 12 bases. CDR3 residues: CSAREGDRGTEAFF. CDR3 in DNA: TGCAGTGCTAGAGAGGGTGATCGGGGCACTGAAGCTTTCTTT.

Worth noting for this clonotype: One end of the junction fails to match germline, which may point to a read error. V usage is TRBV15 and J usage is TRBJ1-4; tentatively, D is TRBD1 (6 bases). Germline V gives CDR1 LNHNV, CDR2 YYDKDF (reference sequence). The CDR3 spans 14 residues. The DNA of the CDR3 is TGTGCCACCAGCAGAGGTGGGGGGCCGCTCAGGTCTTTCTTT. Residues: CATSRGGGPLRSFF.

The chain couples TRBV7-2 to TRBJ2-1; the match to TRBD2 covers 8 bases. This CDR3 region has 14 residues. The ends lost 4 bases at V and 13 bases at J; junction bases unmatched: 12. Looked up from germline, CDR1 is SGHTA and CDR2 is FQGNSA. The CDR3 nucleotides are TGTGCCAGCAGCTCCAAATCGGGAGGGGGGCGACAGTTCTTC. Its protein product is CASSSKSGGGRQFF.

CDR3 region: CASSELDRDYTEAFF. Written as DNA, the CDR3 is TGTGCCAGCAGTGAATTGGACAGGGATTACACTGAAGCTTTCTTT. The chain combines TRBV25-1 with TRBJ1-1, with TRBD1 matching over 8 bases. CDR1 is MGHDK, CDR2 SYGVNS, per germline. The CDR3 length is 15 residues. Trimming took 1 base from V and 3 from J; bases not matched to a gene: 4.

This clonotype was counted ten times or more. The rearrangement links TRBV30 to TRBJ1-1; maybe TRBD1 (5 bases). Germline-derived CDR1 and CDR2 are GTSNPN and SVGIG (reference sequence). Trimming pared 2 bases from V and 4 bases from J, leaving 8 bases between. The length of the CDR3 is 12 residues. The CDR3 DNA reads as TGTGCCTGGAGTCGGGGGGGCACTGAAGCTTTCTTT. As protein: CAWSRGGTEAFF.

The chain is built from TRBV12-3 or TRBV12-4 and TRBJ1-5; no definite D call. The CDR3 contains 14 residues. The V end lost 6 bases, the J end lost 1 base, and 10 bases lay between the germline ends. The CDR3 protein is CASSLHESNQPQHF. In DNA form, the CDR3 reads TGTGCCAGCAGCCTCCACGAGAGCAATCAGCCCCAGCATTTT.

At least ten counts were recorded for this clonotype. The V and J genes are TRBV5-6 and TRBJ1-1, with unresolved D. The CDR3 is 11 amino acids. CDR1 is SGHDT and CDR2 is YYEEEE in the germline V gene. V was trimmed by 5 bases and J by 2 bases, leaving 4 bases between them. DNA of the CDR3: TGTGCCAGCAGATCTAACACTGAAGCTTTCTTT. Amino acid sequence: CASRSNTEAFF.

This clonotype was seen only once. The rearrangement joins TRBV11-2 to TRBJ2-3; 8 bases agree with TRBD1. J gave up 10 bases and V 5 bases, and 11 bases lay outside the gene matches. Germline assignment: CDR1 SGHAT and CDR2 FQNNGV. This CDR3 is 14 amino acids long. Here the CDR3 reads CASSHRTGQSAQYF. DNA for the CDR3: TGTGCCAGCAGCCACCGGACAGGGCAGAGTGCGCAGTATTTT. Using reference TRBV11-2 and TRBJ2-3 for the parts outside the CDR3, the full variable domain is EAGVAQSPRYKIIEKRQSVAFWCNPISGHATLYWYQQILGQGPKLLIQFQNNGVVDDSQLPKDRFSAERLKGVDSTLKIQPAKLEDSAVYLCASSHRTGQSAQYFGPGTRLTVL.

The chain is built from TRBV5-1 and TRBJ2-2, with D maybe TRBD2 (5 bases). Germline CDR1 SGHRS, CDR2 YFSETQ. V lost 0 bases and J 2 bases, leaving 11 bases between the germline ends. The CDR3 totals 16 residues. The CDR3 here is CASSLVPGINTGELFF. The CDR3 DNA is TGCGCCAGCAGCTTGGTCCCGGGAATTAACACCGGGGAGCTGTTTTTT.

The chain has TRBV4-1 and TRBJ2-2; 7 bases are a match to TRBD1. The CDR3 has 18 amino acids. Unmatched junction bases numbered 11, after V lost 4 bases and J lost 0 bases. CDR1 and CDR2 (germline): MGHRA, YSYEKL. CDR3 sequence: CASSLRGQPSSNTGELFF. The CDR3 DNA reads TGCGCCAGCAGCCTTCGGGGACAGCCTTCCTCGAACACCGGGGAGCTGTTTTTT.

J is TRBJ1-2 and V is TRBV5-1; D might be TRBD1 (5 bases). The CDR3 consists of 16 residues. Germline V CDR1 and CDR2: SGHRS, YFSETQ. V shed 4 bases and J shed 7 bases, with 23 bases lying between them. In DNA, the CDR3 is TGCGCCAGCAGCCCCGGGGGAGGAAGAAGCGATTTTGGCTACACCTTC. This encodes CASSPGGGRSDFGYTF.

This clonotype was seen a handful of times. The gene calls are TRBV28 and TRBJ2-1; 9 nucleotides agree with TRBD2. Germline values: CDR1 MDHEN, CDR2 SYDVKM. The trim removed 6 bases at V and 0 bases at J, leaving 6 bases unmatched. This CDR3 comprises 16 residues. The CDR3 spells CASRPLAGRSYNEQFF. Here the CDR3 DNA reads TGTGCCAGCAGACCACTAGCGGGCCGCTCCTACAATGAGCAGTTCTTC. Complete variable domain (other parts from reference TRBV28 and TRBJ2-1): DVKVTQSSRYLVKRTGEKVFLECVQDMDHENMFWYRQDPGLGLRLIYFSYDVKMKEKGDIPEGYSVSREKKERFSLILESASTNQTSMYLCASRPLAGRSYNEQFFGPGTRLTVL.

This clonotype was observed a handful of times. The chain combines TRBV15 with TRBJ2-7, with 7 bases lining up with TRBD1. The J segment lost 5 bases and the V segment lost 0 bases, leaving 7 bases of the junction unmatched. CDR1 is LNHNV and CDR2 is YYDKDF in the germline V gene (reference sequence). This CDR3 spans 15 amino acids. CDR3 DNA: TGTGCCACCAGCAGAGATCAGGGGGAAGACGACGAGCAGTACTTC. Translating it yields CATSRDQGEDDEQYF.

This chain's CDR3 is CATSSLGTGGTGELFF. CDR3 nucleotides: TGTGCCACCTCAAGCTTAGGGACGGGGGGCACCGGGGAGCTGTTTTTT. This rearrangement joins TRBV6-2 or TRBV6-3 to TRBJ2-2; 7 bases agree with TRBD2. V shed 10 bases, J shed 4 bases, and the junction held 15 bases outside the gene matches. The CDR3 consists of 16 residues. The germline CDR1 and CDR2 sequences are MNHEY and SVGEGT.

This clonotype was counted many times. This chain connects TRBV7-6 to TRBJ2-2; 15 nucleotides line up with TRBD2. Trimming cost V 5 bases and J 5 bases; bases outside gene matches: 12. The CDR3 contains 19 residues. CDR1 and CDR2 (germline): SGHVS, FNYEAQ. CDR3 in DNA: TGTGCCAGCAGCCCCGGACTAGCGGGAGGGCCGGTGAGGACCGGGGAGCTGTTTTTT. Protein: CASSPGLAGGPVRTGELFF.

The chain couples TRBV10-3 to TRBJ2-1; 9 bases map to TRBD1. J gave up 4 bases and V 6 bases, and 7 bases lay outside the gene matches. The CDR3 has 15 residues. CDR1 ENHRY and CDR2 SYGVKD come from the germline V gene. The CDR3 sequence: CAISHRDREYNEQFF. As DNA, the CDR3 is TGTGCCATCAGCCACCGGGACAGGGAATACAATGAGCAGTTCTTC.

The CDR3 loop is CASSGQSTDTQYF. As DNA, the CDR3 is TGTGCCAGCAGCGGACAAAGCACAGATACGCAGTATTTT. The J gene is TRBJ2-3, the V gene TRBV7-3; tentative D call: TRBD1 (5 bases). Trimming cost V 5 bases and J 0 bases, with 6 bases left between them. Germline CDR1 reads SGHTA; CDR2 reads FQGTGA. This CDR3 is built from 13 residues.

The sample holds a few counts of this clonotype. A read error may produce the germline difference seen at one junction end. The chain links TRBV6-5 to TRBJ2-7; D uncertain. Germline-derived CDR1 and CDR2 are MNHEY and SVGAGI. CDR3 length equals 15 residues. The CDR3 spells CASSYSLPLAKEQYF. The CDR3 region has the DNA TGTGCCAGCAGCTACTCTCTACCGCTCGCGAAAGAGCAGTACTTC.

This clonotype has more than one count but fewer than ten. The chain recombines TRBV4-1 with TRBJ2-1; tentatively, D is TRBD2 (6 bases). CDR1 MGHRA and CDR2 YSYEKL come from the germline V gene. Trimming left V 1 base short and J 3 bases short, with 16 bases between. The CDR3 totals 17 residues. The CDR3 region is CASSQVVSGVVYNEQFF. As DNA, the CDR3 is TGCGCCAGCAGCCAAGTGGTTTCGGGGGTGGTCTACAATGAGCAGTTCTTC.